Following are 5 T cell receptor beta chains from one sample sequenced in a study of T-cell reconstitution after alpha-beta-depleted transplantation in children. Unique molecular identifiers were built into the TCRbeta library. Using its own MiXCR run on the PCR reads, TCRdb lists one record per CDR3 protein. The sample holds more than 300,000 distinct CDR3 sequences, 15% to 20% seen once. This specimen consisted of PBMCs, mostly from graft donor cells, obtained 360 days after TCRalphabeta/CD19-depleted stem cell transplant. The receptors derive from a male patient aged 2 to 10 who had a stem cell transplant for acute lymphoblastic leukemia, so the T cells may come from the graft donor.

The gene calls are TRBV27 and TRBJ2-2; 11 positions match TRBD1. The germline CDR1 and CDR2 sequences are MNHEY and SMNVEV (reference sequence). This CDR3 has 17 residues. V was pared by 3 bases and J by 5 bases, with 8 bases of the junction left unmatched. CDR3 in amino acids: CASSFRTGGFSTGELFF. CDR3 sequence (DNA): TGTGCCAGCAGTTTTAGGACAGGGGGCTTCTCAACCGGGGAGCTGTTTTTT.

J is TRBJ2-2 and V is TRBV6-2 or TRBV6-3, with 9 bases fitting TRBD1. The CDR3 totals 15 residues. CDR1 and CDR2 (germline): MNHEY, SVGEGT. The trim removed 6 bases at V and 6 bases at J, leaving 8 bases unmatched. The CDR3 here is CASRYTGGDSGELFF. CDR3 DNA: TGTGCCAGCAGGTATACAGGGGGCGACTCCGGGGAGCTGTTTTTT.

This clonotype was seen more than once but under ten times. V gene TRBV12-3 or TRBV12-4 combines with J gene TRBJ2-1; 11 positions agree with TRBD2. The CDR3 runs to 20 residues. V was pared by 3 bases and J by 3 bases, with 16 bases of the junction left unmatched. The DNA of the CDR3 is TGTGCCAGCAGTTTGGGTCTCTTAGCGGGAGGGCCTTATGACTACAATGAGCAGTTCTTC. As protein: CASSLGLLAGGPYDYNEQFF.

The genes are TRBV27 and TRBJ2-7; D remains unclear. Germline V gene data show CDR1 as MNHEY and CDR2 as SMNVEV (reference sequence). The germline V and J ends were trimmed by 3 bases and 0 bases, with 12 bases remaining between them. CDR3 length: 15 residues. CDR3 sequence reads: CASSFQDRFSYEQYF. The CDR3 DNA follows: TGTGCCAGCAGTTTCCAGGACCGTTTCTCCTACGAGCAGTACTTC.

This clonotype has just a few counts. The chain recombines TRBV4-1 with TRBJ2-1; 9 positions agree with TRBD2. Germline CDR1 is MGHRA and CDR2 is YSYEKL. This CDR3 has 16 residues. Trimming at V came to 1 base and at J to 4 bases, leaving 5 bases not matched to a gene. The CDR3 DNA follows: TGCGCCAGCAGCCAAGGGACTAGCGACGTTTACAATGAGCAGTTCTTC. This sequence encodes CASSQGTSDVYNEQFF.